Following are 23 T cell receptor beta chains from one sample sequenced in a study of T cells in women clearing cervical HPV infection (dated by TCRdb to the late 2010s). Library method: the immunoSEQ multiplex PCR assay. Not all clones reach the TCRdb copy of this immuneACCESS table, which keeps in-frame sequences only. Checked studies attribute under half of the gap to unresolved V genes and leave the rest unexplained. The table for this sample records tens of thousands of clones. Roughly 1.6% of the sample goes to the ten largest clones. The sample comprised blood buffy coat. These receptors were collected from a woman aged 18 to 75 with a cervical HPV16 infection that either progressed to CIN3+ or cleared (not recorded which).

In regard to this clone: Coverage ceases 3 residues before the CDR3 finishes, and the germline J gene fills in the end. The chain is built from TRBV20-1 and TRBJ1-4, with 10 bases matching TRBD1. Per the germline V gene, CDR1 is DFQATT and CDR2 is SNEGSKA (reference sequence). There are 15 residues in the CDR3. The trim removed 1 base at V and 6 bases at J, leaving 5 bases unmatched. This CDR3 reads CSARVTGTGDEKLFF. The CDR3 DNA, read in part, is TGCAGTGCTAGAGTTACCGGGACAGGGGATGAAAAA.

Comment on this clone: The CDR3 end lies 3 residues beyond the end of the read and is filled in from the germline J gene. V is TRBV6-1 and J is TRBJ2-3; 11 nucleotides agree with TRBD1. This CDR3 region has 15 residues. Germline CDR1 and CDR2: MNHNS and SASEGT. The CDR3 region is CASSAPGTGGETQYF. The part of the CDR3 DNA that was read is TGTGCCAGCAGTGCTCCCGGGACAGGGGGAGAGACG.

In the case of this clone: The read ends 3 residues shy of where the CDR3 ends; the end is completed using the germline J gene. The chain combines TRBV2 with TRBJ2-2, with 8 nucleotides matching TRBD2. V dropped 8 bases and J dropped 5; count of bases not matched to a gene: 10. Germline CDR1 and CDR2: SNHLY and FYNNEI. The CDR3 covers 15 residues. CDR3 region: CASSPRASGTGELFF. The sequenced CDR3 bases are TGTGCCAGCTCCCCCCGGGCTAGCGGGACCGGGGAG.

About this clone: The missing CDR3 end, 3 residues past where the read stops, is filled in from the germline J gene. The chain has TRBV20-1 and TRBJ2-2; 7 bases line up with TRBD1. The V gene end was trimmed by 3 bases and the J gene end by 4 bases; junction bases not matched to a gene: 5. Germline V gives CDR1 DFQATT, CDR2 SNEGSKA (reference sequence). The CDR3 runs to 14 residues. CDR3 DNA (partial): TGCAGTGCTAGGGACAGGAGGCGCACCGGGGAG. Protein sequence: CSARDRRRTGE. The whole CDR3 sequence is CSARDRRRTGELFF.

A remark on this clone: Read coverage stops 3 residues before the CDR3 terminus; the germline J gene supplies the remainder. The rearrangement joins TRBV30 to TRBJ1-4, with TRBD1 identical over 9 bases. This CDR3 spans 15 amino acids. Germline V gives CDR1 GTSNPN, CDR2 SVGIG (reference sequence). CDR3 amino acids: CAWSVPGQGDSPLFF. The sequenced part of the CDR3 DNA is TGTGCCTGGAGTGTACCGGGACAGGGAGATTCACCA.

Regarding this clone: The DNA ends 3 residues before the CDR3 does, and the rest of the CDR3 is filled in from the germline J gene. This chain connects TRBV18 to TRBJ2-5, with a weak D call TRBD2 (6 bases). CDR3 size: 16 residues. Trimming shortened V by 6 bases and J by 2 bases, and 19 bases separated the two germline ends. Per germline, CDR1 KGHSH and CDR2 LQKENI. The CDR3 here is CASSRVRAGGQETQYF. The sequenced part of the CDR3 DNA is TGTGCCAGCTCTAGGGTCCGCGCCGGGGGTCAAGAGACC.

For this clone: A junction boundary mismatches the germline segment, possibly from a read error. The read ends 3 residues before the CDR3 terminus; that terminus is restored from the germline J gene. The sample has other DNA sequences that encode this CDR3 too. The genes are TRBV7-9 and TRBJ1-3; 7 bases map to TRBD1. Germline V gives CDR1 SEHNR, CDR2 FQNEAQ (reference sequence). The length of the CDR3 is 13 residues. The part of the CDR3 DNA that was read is TGTGCCACCAACAGGGGTTCTGGAAACACT. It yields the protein CATNRGSGNT. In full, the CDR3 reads CATNRGSGNTIYF. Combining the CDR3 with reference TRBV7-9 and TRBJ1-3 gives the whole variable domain DTGVSQNPRHKITKRGQNVTFRCDPISEHNRLYWYRQTLGQGPEFLTYFQNEAQLEKSRLLSDRFSAERPKGSFSTLEIQRTEQGDSAMYLCATNRGSGNTIYFGEGSWLTVV.

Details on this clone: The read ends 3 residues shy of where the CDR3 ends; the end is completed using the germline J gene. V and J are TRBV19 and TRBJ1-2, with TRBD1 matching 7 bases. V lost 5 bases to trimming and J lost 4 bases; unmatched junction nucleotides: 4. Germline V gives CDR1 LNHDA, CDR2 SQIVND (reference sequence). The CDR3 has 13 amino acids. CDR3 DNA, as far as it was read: TGTGCCAGTAGTCCACAGGGGACCTATGGC. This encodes CASSPQGTYG. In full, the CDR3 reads CASSPQGTYGYTF. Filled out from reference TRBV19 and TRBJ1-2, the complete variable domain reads DGGITQSPKYLFRKEGQNVTLSCEQNLNHDAMYWYRQDPGQGLRLIYYSQIVNDFQKGDIAEGYSVSREKKESFPLTVTSAQKNPTAFYLCASSPQGTYGYTFGSGTRLTVV.

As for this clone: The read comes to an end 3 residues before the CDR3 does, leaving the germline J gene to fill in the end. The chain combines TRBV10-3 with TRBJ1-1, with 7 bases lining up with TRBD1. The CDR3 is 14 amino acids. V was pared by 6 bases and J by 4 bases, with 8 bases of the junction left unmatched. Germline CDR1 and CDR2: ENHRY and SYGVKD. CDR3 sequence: CAIRGQTPSTEAFF. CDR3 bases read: TGTGCCATCAGGGGACAGACGCCGAGCACTGAA.

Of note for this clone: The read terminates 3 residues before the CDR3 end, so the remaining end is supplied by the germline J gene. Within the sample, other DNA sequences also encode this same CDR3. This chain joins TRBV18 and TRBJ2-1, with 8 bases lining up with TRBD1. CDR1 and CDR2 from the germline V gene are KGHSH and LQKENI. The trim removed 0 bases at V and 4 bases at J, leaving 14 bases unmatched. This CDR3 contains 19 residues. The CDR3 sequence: CASSPPTGQGKHLYNEQFF. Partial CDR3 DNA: TGTGCCAGCTCACCACCGACTGGACAGGGCAAACACCTTTACAATGAG.

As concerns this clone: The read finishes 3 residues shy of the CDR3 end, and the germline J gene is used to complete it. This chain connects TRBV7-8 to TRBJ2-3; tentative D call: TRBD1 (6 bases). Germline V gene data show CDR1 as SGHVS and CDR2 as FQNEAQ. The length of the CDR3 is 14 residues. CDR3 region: CASSPLGGEETQYF. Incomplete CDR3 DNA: TGTGCCAGCAGCCCATTAGGGGGAGAAGAGACG.

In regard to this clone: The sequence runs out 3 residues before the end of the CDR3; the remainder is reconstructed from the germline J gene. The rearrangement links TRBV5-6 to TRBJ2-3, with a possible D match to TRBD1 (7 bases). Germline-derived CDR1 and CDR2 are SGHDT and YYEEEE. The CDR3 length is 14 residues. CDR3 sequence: CASSLFQGGETQYF. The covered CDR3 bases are TGTGCCAGCAGCTTGTTCCAGGGGGGTGAGACG. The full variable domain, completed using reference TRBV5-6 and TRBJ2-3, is DAGVTQSPTHLIKTRGQQVTLRCSPKSGHDTVSWYQQALGQGPQFIFQYYEEEERQRGNFPDRFSGHQFPNYSSELNVNALLLGDSALYLCASSLFQGGETQYFGPGTRLTVL.

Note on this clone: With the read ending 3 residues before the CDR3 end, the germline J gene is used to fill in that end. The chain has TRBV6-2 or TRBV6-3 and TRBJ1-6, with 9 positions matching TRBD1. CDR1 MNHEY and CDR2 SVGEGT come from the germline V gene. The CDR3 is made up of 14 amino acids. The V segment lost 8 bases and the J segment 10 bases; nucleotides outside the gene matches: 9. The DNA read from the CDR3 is TGTGCCAGCTCTCGGGACAGGGTAGACTCACCC. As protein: CASSRDRVDSP. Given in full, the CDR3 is CASSRDRVDSPLHF.

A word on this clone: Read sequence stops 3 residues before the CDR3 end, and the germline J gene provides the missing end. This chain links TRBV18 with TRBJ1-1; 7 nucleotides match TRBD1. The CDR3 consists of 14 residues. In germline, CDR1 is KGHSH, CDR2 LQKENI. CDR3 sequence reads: CASSPATGDREAFF. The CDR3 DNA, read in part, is TGTGCCAGCTCACCGGCCACGGGGGACAGAGAA.

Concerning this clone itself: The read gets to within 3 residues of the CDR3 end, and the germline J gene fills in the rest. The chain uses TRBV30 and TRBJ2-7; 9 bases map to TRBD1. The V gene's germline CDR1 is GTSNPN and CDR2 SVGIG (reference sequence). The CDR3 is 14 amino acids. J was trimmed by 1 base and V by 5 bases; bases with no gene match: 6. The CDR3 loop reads CAWGTGSGSYEQYF. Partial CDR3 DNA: TGTGCCTGGGGGACAGGGTCCGGGTCCTACGAG.

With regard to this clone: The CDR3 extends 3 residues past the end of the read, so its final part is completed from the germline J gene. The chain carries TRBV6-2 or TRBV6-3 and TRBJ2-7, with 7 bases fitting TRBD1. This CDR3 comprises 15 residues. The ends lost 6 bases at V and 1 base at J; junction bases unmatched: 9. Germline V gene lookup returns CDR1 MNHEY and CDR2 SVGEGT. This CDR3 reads CASSNVGQISYEQYF. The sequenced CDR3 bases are TGTGCCAGCAGCAACGTGGGACAGATTTCCTACGAG.

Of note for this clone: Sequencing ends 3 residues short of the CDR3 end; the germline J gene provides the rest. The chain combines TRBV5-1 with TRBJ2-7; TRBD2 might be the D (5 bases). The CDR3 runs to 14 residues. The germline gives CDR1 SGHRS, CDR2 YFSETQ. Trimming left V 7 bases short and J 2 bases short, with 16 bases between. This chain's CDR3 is CASRKTDSTYEQYF. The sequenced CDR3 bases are TGCGCCAGCCGCAAAACGGACTCTACCTACGAG. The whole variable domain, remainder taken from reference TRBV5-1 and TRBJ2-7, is KAGVTQTPRYLIKTRGQQVTLSCSPISGHRSVSWYQQTPGQGLQFLFEYFSETQRNKGNFPGRFSGRQFSNSRSEMNVSTLELGDSALYLCASRKTDSTYEQYFGPGTRLTVT.

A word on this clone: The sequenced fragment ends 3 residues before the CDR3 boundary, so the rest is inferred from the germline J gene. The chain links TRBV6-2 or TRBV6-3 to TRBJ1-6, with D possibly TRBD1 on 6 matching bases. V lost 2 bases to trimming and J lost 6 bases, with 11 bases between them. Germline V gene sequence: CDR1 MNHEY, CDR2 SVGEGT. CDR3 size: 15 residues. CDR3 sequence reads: CASSYAGATNSPLHF. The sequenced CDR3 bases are TGTGCCAGCAGTTACGCGGGGGCAACTAATTCACCC.

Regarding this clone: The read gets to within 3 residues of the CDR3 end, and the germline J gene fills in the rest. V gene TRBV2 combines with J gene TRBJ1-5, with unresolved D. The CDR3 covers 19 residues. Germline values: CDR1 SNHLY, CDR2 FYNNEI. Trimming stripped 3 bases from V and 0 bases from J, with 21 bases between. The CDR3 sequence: CASSDAAAVSPYSNQPQHF. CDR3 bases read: TGTGCCAGCAGTGATGCGGCAGCGGTTTCCCCCTATAGCAATCAGCCC.

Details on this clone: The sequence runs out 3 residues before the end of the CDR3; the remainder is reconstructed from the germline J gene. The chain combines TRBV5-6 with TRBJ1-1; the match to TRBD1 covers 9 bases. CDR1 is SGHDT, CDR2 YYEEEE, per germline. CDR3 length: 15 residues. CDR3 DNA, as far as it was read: TGTGCCAGCAGCTCCTTGGGGAATGACAGGGGGAGA. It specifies CASSSLGNDRGR. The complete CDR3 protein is CASSSLGNDRGRAFF.

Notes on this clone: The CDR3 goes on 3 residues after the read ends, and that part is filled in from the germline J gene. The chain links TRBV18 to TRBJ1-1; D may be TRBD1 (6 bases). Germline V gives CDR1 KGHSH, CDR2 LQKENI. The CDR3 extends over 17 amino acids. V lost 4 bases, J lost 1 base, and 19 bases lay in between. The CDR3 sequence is CASSRNLNREGNTEAFF. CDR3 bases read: TGTGCCAGCTCACGAAATCTTAACAGGGAAGGGAACACTGAA.

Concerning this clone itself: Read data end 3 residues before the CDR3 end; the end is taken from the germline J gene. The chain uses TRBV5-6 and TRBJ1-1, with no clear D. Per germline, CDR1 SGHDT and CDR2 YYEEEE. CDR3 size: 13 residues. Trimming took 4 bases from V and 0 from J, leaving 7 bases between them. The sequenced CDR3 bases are TGTGCCAGCAGCCGTACAATGAACACTGAA. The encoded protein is CASSRTMNTE. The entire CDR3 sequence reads CASSRTMNTEAFF.

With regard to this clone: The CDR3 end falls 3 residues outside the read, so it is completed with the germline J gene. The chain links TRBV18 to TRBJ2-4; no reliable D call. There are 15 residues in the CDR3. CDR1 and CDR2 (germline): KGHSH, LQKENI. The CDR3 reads CASSPGSTSNYGQYF. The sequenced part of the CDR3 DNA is TGTGCCAGCTCACCTGGGTCAACTTCTAACTATGGT.